This TCR beta chain was identified in a study of CD8+CD57+ T cells in acquired aplastic anemia. Study details: Mean read depth for CD4+ cells from healthy donors was approximately 10 million.

CDR3 and TCR beta VDJ profiling relied on a genomic DNA template. TCRdb re-called the reads through MiXCR, storing one row per CDR3 protein. In the table there are around 180,000 distinct CDR3 sequences, roughly 63% of which are singletons. This CDR3 is built from 13 residues. The V gene's germline CDR1 is SGHRS and CDR2 YFSETQ. The study's findings and limits: Patients and controls shared under 35 CD8+ CDR3 sequences, which appeared highly expressed in patients and within their immunodominant clones.

Notes on this clonotype: Its antigen is still unknown. Its ends do not fully match the called genes, so a read error is possible.

Sequencing was carried out using sorted CD4+, CD8+, or CD8+CD57+ T cells (not recorded which) from PBMCs. The clonotype comes from a human donor in good health. The chain has TRBV5-1 and TRBJ1-1, with D possibly matching TRBD1 (6 bases). The DNA of the CDR3 is TGCGCCAGCAGCTTGGGGTCAGGGGAGAAAGCTTCCTTT. Translating gives CASSLGSGEKASF.